The sample holds a few counts of the clone carrying this T cell receptor beta chain. The antigen is not known. Each CDR3 protein gets one entry after TCRdb re-called the 5' RACE reads with MiXCR. The repertoire holds hundreds of thousands of distinct CDR3 sequences, with 9% to 15% as singletons. This entry is derived from a study of T cells after yellow fever vaccination. Study-wide points: Overall, a small share of clonotypes was seen in both CD4 and CD8 compartments.

Germline V CDR1 and CDR2: SGHTA, FQGNSA. This CDR3 spans 16 amino acids. V lost 3 bases, J lost 5 bases, and 8 bases stayed unmatched. This receptor was taken from a man in his thirties or forties who received the YFV17D yellow fever vaccine. The V call is TRBV7-2, the J call TRBJ2-1; 9 bases line up with TRBD2. The sample was PBMCs, taken on the day of the yellow fever booster vaccination. CDR3 region: CASSFPAGGQNNEQFF. The CDR3 DNA reads TGTGCCAGCAGCTTCCCCGCGGGAGGGCAGAACAATGAGCAGTTCTTC.